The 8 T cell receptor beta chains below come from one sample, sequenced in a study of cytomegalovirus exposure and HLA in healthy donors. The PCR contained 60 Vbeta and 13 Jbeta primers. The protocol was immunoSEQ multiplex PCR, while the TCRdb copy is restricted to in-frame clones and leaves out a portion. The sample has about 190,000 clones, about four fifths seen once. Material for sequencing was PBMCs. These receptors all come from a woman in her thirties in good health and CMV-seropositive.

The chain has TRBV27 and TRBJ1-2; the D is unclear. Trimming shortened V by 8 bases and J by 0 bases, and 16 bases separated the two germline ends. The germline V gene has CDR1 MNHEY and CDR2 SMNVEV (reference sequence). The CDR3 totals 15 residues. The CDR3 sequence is CASSPAGSSNYGYTF. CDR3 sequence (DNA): TGTGCCAGCTCGCCCGCGGGCAGCTCTAACTATGGCTACACCTTC.

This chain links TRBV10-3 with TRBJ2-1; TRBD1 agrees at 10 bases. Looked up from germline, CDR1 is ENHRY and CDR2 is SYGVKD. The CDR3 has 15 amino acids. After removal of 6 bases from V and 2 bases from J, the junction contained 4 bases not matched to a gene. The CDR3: CAIRPDRGTYNEQFF. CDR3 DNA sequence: TGTGCCATCAGACCGGACAGGGGGACCTACAATGAGCAGTTCTTC.

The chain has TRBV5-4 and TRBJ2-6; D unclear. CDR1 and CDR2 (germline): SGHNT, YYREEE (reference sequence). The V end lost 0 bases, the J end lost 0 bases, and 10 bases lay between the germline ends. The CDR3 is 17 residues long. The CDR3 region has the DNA TGTGCCAGCAGCTTGGGTGTGACACTCTCTGGGGCCAACGTCCTGACTTTC. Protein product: CASSLGVTLSGANVLTF.

In DNA form, the CDR3 reads TGTGCTAGTGGTTCGGACACACAAGTCGCTGAAGCTTTCTTT. This sequence encodes CASGSDTQVAEAFF. The chain joins TRBV12-5 to TRBJ1-1, with D perhaps TRBD1 (5 bases). Trimming removed 4 bases at V and 6 bases at J, with 15 bases between. CDR1 is LGHNT and CDR2 is FRNRAP in the germline V gene. This CDR3 contains 14 residues.

The CDR3 sequence is CASSIQSEGPQHF. In DNA, the CDR3 is TGTGCCAGCAGCATCCAGTCCGAGGGGCCCCAGCATTTT. The chain employs TRBV9 and TRBJ1-5; D unclear. The V gene lost 4 bases and the J gene lost 9 bases, with 14 bases spanning the gap. The CDR3 is made up of 13 amino acids. In germline, CDR1 is SGDLS, CDR2 YYNGEE. The whole variable domain, remainder taken from reference TRBV9 and TRBJ1-5, is DSGVTQTPKHLITATGQRVTLRCSPRSGDLSVYWYQQSLDQGLQFLIQYYNGEERAKGNILERFSAQQFPDLHSELNLSSLELGDSALYFCASSIQSEGPQHFGDGTRLSIL.

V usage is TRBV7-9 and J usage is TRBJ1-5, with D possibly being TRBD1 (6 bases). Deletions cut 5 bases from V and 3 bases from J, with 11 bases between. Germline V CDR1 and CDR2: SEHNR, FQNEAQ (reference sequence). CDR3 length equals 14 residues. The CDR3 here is CASSGGAYNQPQHF. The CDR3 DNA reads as TGTGCCAGCAGCGGGGGGGCCTACAATCAGCCCCAGCATTTT.

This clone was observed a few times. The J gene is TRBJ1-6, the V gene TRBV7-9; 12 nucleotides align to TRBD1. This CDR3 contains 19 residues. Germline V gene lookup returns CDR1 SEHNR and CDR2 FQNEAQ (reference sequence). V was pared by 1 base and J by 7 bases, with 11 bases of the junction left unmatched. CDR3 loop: CASSLDVGTGGTLNSPLHF. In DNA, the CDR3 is TGTGCCAGCAGCTTAGATGTAGGGACAGGGGGCACCCTGAATTCACCCCTCCACTTT.

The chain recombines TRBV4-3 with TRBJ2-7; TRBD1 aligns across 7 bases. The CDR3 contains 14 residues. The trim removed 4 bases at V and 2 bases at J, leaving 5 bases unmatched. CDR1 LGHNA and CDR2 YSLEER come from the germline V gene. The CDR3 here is CASSPRTGTYEQYF. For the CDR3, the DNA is TGCGCCAGCAGCCCTCGGACAGGTACCTACGAGCAGTACTTC.